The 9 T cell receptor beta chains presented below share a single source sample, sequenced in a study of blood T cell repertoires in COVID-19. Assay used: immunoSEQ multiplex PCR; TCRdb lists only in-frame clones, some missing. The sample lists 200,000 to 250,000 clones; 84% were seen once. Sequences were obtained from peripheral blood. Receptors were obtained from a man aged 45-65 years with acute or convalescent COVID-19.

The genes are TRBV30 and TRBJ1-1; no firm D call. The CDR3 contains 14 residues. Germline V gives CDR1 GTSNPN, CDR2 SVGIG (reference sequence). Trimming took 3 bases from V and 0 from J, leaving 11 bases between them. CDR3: CAWRSKRVNTEAFF. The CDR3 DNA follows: TGTGCCTGGAGATCCAAAAGAGTGAACACTGAAGCTTTCTTT.

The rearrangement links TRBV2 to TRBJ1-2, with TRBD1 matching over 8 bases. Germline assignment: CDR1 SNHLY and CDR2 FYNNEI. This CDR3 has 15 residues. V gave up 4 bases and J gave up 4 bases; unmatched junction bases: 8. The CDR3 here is CASSGQGKGSYGYTF. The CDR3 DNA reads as TGTGCCAGCAGTGGACAGGGGAAGGGGAGCTATGGCTACACCTTC.

CDR3 in DNA: TGTGCCAGCAGGCGGCGGACAGGGGGCTTTAATGAGCAGTTCTTC. It translates to CASRRRTGGFNEQFF. The V gene is TRBV5-6, the J gene TRBJ2-1, with 11 bases aligning to TRBD1. V was clipped by 5 bases and J by 7 bases; unmatched bases: 8. Germline V gives CDR1 SGHDT, CDR2 YYEEEE. CDR3 size: 15 residues.

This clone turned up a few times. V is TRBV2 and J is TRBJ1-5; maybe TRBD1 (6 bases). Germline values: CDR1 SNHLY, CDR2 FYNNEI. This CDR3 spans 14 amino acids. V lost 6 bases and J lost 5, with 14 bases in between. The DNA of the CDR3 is TGTGCCAGCAGCGTAAGCGGGGGGCATCAGCCCCAGCATTTT. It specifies CASSVSGGHQPQHF.

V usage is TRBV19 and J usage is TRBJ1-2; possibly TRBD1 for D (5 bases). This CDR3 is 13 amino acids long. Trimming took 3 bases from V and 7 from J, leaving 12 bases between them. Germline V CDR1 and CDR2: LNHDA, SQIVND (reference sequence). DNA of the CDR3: TGTGCCAGTAGTATGATGCAGGGCGGTGGCTACACCTTC. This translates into CASSMMQGGGYTF.

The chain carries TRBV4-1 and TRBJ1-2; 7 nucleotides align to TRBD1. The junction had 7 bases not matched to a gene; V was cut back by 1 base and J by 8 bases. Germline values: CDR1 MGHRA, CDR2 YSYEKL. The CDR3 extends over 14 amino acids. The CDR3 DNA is TGCGCCAGCAGCCAAGTAATCAGGGGACAGGGCTACACCTTC. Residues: CASSQVIRGQGYTF.

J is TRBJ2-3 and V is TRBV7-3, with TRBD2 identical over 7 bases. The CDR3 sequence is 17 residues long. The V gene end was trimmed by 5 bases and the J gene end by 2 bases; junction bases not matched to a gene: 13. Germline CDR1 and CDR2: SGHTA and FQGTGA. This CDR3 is CASSHGGSSGFTDTQYF. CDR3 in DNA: TGTGCCAGCAGCCACGGGGGGTCTAGCGGCTTCACAGATACGCAGTATTTT. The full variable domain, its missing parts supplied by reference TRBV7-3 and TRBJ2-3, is GAGVSQTPSNKVTEKGKYVELRCDPISGHTALYWYRQSLGQGPEFLIYFQGTGAADDSGLPNDRFFAVRPEGSVSTLKIQRTERGDSAVYLCASSHGGSSGFTDTQYFGPGTRLTVL.

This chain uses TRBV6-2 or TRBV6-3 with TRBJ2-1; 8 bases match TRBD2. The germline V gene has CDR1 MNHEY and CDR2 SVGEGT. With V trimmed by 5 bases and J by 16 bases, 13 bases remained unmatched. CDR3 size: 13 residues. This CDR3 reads CASSQTLAGWFFF. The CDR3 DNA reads TGTGCCAGCAGTCAAACCTTAGCGGGGTGGTTTTTCTTC.

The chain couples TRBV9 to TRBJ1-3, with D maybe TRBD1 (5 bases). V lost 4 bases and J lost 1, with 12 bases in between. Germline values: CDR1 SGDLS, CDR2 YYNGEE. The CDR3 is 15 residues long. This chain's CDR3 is CASSPSRASGNTIYF. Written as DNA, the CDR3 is TGTGCCAGCAGCCCCAGCAGGGCGTCTGGAAACACCATATATTTT.